This TCR beta chain was observed in a study of immune heterogeneity within non-small cell lung tumors. Study-wide background: The composition of the tumors was several squamous cell carcinomas, some ten non-squamous carcinomas and 1 not otherwise specified. Regarding the study as a whole: The study found identical dominant CDR3 beta clonotypes recurring across tumor sites within a patient, alongside site-unique high-frequency clones. Local T-cell clonality tracked local tumor mutational burden; the correlation was moderate but significant (R 0.3 to 0.4).

Germline CDR1 reads LGHDT; CDR2 reads YNNKEL (reference sequence). The CDR3 sequence is 13 residues long. Multiplex PCR relied on 32 V and 13 J primers to amplify TCR beta CDR3. TCRdb re-derived calls from the multiplex PCR reads in MiXCR, one entry per CDR3 protein. The sample holds some 11,000 distinct CDR3 sequences, just under 30% seen once. Only a few counts were recorded for this clonotype. Its antigen remains unknown. This sequence may be a read error, since a much larger clone differs from it by one base. The template for each sample was roughly 600 ng of genomic DNA, which had been extracted from bulk tumor tissue. Biopsies, several per primary tumor and spaced far apart, were collected during surgery. The study enrolled patients with untreated, newly diagnosed non-small cell lung cancer who underwent curative surgery.

The rearrangement joins TRBV3-1 to TRBJ2-1; D is unresolved. This clonotype originated in a woman between 50 and 59 years old with non-small cell lung cancer. The specimen sequenced was lung tumor tissue. As DNA, the CDR3 is TGTGCCAGCATAAGCCGATTTAACAATGATCAGTTCTTC. Encoded protein: CASISRFNNDQFF.